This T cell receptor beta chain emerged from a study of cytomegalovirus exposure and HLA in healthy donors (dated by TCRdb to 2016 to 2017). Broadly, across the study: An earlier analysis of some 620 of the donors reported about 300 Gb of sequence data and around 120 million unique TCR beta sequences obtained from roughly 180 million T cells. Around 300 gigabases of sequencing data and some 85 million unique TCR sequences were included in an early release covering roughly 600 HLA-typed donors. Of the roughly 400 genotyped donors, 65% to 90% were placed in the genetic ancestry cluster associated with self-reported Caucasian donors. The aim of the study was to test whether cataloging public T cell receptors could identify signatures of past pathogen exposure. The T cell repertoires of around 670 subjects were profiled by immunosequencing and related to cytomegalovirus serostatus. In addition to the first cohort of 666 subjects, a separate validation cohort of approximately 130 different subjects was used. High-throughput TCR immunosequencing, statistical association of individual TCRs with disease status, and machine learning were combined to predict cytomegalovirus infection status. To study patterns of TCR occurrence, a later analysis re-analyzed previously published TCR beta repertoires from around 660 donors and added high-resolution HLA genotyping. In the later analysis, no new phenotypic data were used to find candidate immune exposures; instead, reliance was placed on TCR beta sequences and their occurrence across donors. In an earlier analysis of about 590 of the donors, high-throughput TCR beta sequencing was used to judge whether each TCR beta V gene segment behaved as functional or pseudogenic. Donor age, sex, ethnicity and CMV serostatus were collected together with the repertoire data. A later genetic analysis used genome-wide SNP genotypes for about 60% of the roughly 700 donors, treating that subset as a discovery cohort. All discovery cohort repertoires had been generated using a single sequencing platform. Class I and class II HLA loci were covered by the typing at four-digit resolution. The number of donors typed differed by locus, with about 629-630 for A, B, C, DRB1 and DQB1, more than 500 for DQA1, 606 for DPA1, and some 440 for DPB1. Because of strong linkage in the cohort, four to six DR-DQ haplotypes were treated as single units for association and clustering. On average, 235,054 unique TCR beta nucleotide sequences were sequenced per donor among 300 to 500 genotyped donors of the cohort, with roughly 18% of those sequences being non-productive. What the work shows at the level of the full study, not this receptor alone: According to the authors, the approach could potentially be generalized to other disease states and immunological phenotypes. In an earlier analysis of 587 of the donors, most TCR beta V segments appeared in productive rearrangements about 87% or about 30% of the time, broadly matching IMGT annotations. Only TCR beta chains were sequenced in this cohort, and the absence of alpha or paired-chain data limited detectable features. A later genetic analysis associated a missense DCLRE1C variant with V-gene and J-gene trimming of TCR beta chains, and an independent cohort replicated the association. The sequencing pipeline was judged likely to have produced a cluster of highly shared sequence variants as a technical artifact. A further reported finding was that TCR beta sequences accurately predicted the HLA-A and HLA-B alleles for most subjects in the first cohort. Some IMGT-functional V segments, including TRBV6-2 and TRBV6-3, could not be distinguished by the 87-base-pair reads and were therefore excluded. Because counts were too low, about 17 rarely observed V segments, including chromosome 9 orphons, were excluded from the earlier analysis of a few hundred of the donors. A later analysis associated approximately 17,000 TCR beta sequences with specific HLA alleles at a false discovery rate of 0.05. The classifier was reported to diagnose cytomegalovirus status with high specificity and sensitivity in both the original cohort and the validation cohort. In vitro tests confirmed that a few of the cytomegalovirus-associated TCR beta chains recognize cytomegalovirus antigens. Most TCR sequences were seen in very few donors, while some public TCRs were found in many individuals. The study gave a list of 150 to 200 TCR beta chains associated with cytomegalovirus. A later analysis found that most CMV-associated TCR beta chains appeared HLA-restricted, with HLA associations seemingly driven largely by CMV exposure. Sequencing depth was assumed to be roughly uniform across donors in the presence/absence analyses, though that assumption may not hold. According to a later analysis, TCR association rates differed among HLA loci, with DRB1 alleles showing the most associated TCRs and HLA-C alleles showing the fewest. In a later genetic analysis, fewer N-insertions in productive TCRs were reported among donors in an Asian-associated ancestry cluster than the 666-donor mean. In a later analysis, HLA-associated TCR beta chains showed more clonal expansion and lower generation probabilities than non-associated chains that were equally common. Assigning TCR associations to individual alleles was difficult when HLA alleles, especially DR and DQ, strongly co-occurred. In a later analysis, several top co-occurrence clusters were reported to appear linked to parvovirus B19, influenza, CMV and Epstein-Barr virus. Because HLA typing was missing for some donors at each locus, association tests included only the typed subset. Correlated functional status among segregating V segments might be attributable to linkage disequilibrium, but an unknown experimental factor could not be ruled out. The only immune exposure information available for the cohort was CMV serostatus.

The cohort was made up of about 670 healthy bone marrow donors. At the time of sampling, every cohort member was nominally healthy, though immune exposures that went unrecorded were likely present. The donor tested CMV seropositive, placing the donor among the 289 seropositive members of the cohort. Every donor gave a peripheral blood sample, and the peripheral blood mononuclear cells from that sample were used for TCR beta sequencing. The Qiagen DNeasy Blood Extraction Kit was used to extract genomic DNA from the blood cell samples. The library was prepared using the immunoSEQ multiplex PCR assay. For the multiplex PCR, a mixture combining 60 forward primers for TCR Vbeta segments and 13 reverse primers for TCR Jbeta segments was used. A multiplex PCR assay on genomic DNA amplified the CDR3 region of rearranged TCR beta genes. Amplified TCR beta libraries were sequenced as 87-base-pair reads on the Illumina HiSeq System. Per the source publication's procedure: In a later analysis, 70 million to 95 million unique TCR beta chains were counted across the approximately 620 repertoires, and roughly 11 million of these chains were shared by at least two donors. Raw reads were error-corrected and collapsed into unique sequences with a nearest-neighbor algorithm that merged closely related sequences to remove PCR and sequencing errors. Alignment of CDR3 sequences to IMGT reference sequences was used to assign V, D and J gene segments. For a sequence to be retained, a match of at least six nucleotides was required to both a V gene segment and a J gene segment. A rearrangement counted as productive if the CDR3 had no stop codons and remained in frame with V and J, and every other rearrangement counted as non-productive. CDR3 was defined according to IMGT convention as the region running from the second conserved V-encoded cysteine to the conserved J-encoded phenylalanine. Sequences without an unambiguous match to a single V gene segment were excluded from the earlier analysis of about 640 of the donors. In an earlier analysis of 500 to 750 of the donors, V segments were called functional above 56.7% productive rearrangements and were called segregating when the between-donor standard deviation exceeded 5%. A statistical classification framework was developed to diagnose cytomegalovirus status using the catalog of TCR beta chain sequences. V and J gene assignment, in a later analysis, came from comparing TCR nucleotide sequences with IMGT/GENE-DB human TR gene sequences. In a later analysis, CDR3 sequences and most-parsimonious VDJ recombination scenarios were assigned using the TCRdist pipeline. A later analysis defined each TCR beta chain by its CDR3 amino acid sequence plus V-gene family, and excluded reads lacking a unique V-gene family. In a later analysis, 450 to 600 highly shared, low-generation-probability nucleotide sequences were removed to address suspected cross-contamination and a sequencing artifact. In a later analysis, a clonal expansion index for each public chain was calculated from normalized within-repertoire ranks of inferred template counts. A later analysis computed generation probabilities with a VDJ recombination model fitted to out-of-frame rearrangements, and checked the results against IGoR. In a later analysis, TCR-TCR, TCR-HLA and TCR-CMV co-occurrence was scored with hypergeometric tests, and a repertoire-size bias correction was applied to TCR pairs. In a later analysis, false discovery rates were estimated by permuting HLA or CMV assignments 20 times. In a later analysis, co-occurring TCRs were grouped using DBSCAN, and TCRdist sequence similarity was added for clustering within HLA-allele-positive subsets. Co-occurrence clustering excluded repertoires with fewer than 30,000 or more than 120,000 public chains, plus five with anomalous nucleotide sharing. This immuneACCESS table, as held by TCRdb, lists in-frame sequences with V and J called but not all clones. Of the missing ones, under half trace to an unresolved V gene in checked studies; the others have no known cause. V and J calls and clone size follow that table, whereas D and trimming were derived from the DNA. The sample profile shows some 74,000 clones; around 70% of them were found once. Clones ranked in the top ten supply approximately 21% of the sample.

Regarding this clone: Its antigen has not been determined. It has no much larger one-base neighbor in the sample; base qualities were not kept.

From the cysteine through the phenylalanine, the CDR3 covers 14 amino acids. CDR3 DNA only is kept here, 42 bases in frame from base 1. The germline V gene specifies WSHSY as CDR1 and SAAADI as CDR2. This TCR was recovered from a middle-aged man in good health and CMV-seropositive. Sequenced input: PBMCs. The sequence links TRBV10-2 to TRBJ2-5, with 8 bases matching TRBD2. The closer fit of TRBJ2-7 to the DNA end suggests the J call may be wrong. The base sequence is TGCGCCAGCAGATCCGGGGGGGCCAGATACGAGCAGTACTTC. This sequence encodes CASRSGGARYEQYF.